These 28 T cell receptor beta chains originate from one sample sequenced in a study of radiation and T cells in renal cell carcinoma. Sequencing used immunoSEQ multiplex PCR; TCRdb keeps in-frame clones, though not all of them. The sample contains 130,000 to 150,000 clones, roughly nine tenths of which appear only once. As to time point: baseline pretreatment blood. As to treatment: 15 Gy SBRT to primary tumor, nephrectomy 4 weeks later. The sample in question was blood, obtained from a patient whose treatment included radiotherapy and nephrectomy. All receptors derive from an older woman with renal cell carcinoma.

The chain uses TRBV28 and TRBJ2-7; D uncertain. Germline V gene sequence: CDR1 MDHEN, CDR2 SYDVKM. The CDR3 runs 13 residues. V lost 3 bases to trimming and J lost 2 bases, with 8 bases between them. The CDR3 nucleotides read TGTGCCAGCAGTTTGGAACACCCCTACGAGCAGTACTTC. This translates into CASSLEHPYEQYF. The full variable domain, with the rest looked up from reference TRBV28 and TRBJ2-7, is DVKVTQSSRYLVKRTGEKVFLECVQDMDHENMFWYRQDPGLGLRLIYFSYDVKMKEKGDIPEGYSVSREKKERFSLILESASTNQTSMYLCASSLEHPYEQYFGPGTRLTVT.

The CDR3 protein is CASSRDRAYGYTF. CDR3 nucleotides: TGTGCCAGCAGCCGAGACAGGGCTTATGGCTACACCTTC. This chain links TRBV5-6 with TRBJ1-2; 7 bases are shared with TRBD1. The V segment lost 4 bases and the J segment 5 bases; nucleotides outside the gene matches: 5. CDR3 size: 13 residues. The germline gives CDR1 SGHDT, CDR2 YYEEEE. The full variable domain, completed using reference TRBV5-6 and TRBJ1-2, is DAGVTQSPTHLIKTRGQQVTLRCSPKSGHDTVSWYQQALGQGPQFIFQYYEEEERQRGNFPDRFSGHQFPNYSSELNVNALLLGDSALYLCASSRDRAYGYTFGSGTRLTVV.

The chain uses TRBV5-1 and TRBJ2-7; 7 bases line up with TRBD1. V was clipped by 2 bases and J by 10 bases; unmatched bases: 9. The germline CDR1 and CDR2 sequences are SGHRS and YFSETQ. CDR3 length equals 13 residues. CDR3 protein: CASSFRDSGDQYF. CDR3 in DNA: TGCGCCAGCAGCTTCAGGGACAGCGGCGATCAGTACTTC.

This rearrangement joins TRBV9 to TRBJ1-6; 7 bases map to TRBD1. In germline, CDR1 is SGDLS, CDR2 YYNGEE. This CDR3 region has 18 residues. The V gene end was trimmed by 2 bases and the J gene end by 7 bases; junction bases not matched to a gene: 15. The CDR3 region has the DNA TGTGCCAGCAGCGTTTCCGAGACAGGGTTTCTGTTGAATTCACCCCTCCACTTT. Protein: CASSVSETGFLLNSPLHF. The complete variable domain, with remaining parts taken from reference TRBV9 and TRBJ1-6, reads DSGVTQTPKHLITATGQRVTLRCSPRSGDLSVYWYQQSLDQGLQFLIQYYNGEERAKGNILERFSAQQFPDLHSELNLSSLELGDSALYFCASSVSETGFLLNSPLHFGNGTRLTVT.

The chain recombines TRBV27 with TRBJ2-5; D not certain. The germline V gene encodes CDR1 MNHEY and CDR2 SMNVEV (reference sequence). Deletions cut 2 bases from V and 1 base from J, with 14 bases between. This CDR3 has 16 amino acids. The CDR3 protein is CASSLTLGQLQETQYF. The CDR3 DNA follows: TGTGCCAGCAGTTTAACCCTCGGGCAGCTCCAAGAGACCCAGTACTTC.

The chain employs TRBV27 and TRBJ1-4, with TRBD1 matching over 7 bases. CDR1 and CDR2 from the germline V gene are MNHEY and SMNVEV (reference sequence). Trimming took 4 bases from V and 10 from J; bases not matched to a gene: 9. CDR3 size: 14 residues. This CDR3 reads CASSSQGQYRKLFF. The CDR3 DNA reads as TGTGCCAGCAGTTCACAGGGGCAATATAGAAAACTGTTTTTT.

The rearrangement links TRBV5-4 to TRBJ1-1; 7 nucleotides match TRBD1. Trimming took 2 bases from V and 6 from J; bases not matched to a gene: 7. The CDR3 runs 14 residues. The germline gives CDR1 SGHNT, CDR2 YYREEE (reference sequence). The CDR3 nucleotides read TGTGCCAGCAGCTTCGAATTCAGGGGGGCTGAAGCTTTCTTT. As protein: CASSFEFRGAEAFF.

J is TRBJ1-6 and V is TRBV6-1; 9 bases map to TRBD1. The CDR3 spans 14 residues. Per the germline V gene, CDR1 is MNHNS and CDR2 is SASEGT. Trimming took 7 bases from V and 6 from J; bases not matched to a gene: 4. Here the CDR3 DNA reads TGTGCCAGCACGAAGACAGGGGGTAATTCACCCCTCCACTTT. It encodes CASTKTGGNSPLHF.

V and J are TRBV5-1 and TRBJ1-4; TRBD1 agrees at 9 bases. Germline V gene lookup returns CDR1 SGHRS and CDR2 YFSETQ. Trimming cost V 3 bases and J 7 bases; bases outside gene matches: 4. This CDR3 has 14 residues. The CDR3 loop reads CASSYGQGREKLFF. The CDR3 coding sequence is TGCGCCAGCAGCTACGGACAGGGGCGTGAAAAACTGTTTTTT.

This clone was recorded a few times. The gene calls are TRBV9 and TRBJ1-1; no reliable D call. V was trimmed by 0 bases and J by 0 bases, leaving 6 bases between them. CDR3 size: 14 residues. Germline V gene lookup returns CDR1 SGDLS and CDR2 YYNGEE. For the CDR3, the DNA is TGTGCCAGCAGCGTAGACAGCCTGAACACTGAAGCTTTCTTT. It is translated as CASSVDSLNTEAFF.

The rearrangement uses TRBV30 and TRBJ2-7; D might be TRBD1 (5 bases). The V and J ends lost 3 bases and 2 bases respectively, with 5 bases between them. CDR3 size: 11 residues. Germline V gene data show CDR1 as GTSNPN and CDR2 as SVGIG (reference sequence). The CDR3 DNA reads as TGTGCCTGGAGGGACACCTACGAGCAGTACTTC. Translation: CAWRDTYEQYF.

The chain recombines TRBV30 with TRBJ1-5, with 9 positions matching TRBD1. Germline V lookup: CDR1 GTSNPN, CDR2 SVGIG (reference sequence). This CDR3 contains 12 residues. Losses at the gene ends were 6 bases for V and 5 bases for J; bases not matched to a gene: 2. The DNA of the CDR3 is TGTGCCTGCCGACAGGGGGATCAGCCCCAGCATTTT. Encoded protein: CACRQGDQPQHF.

This chain connects TRBV5-1 to TRBJ1-5; D is undetermined. CDR1 and CDR2 (germline): SGHRS, YFSETQ. This CDR3 region has 15 residues. Trimming removed 1 base from V and 7 bases from J, with 15 bases in between. Written as DNA, the CDR3 is TGCGCCAGCAGCTTGTACGGCGCTTCGGGACAGCCCCAGCATTTT. It codes for CASSLYGASGQPQHF. The full variable domain, rest sourced from reference TRBV5-1 and TRBJ1-5, is KAGVTQTPRYLIKTRGQQVTLSCSPISGHRSVSWYQQTPGQGLQFLFEYFSETQRNKGNFPGRFSGRQFSNSRSEMNVSTLELGDSALYLCASSLYGASGQPQHFGDGTRLSIL.

V is TRBV12-5 and J is TRBJ2-3; TRBD2 agrees at 11 bases. Germline CDR1 is LGHNT and CDR2 is FRNRAP. V gave up 5 bases and J gave up 4 bases; unmatched junction bases: 11. The CDR3 consists of 17 residues. The CDR3 sequence is CASGPGGSGRGADTQYF. The CDR3 DNA is TGTGCTAGTGGTCCCGGGGGTAGCGGGAGGGGGGCAGATACGCAGTATTTT.

The sample holds a few counts of this clone. V usage is TRBV30 and J usage is TRBJ1-1; no reliable D call. The CDR3 runs to 14 residues. V lost 0 bases and J 5 bases, leaving 13 bases between the germline ends. The V gene's germline CDR1 is GTSNPN and CDR2 SVGIG (reference sequence). The CDR3 DNA reads as TGTGCCTGGAGTGTAGGACCCCGAAGGACTGAAGCTTTCTTT. Residues: CAWSVGPRRTEAFF.

This clone was counted once. In DNA form, the CDR3 reads TGTGCCAGCAGTTTGCAGGGAAACTATGGCTACACCTTC. Its translation is CASSLQGNYGYTF. The chain has TRBV28 and TRBJ1-2; D may be TRBD1 (5 bases). CDR3 length equals 13 residues. The V end was cut by 3 bases, the J end by 2 bases, with 7 bases between. The V gene's germline CDR1 is MDHEN and CDR2 SYDVKM.

The gene calls are TRBV6-1 and TRBJ2-2, with no clear D. The CDR3 runs to 10 residues. From germline, CDR1 is MNHNS and CDR2 SASEGT. Trimming pared 6 bases from V and 10 bases from J, leaving 6 bases between. This CDR3 reads CASSLLELFF. CDR3 nucleotide sequence: TGTGCCAGCAGCCTCCTGGAGCTGTTTTTT.

The chain has TRBV14 and TRBJ1-2, with 8 bases aligning to TRBD1. V gave up 2 bases and J gave up 5 bases; unmatched junction bases: 4. CDR3 length equals 14 residues. Germline V gene sequence: CDR1 SGHDN, CDR2 FVKESK. CDR3 nucleotides: TGTGCCAGCAGCCAATTAACAGGGGGATATGGCTACACCTTC. It encodes CASSQLTGGYGYTF. Together with reference TRBV14 and TRBJ1-2, the CDR3 gives the full variable domain: EAGVTQFPSHSVIEKGQTVTLRCDPISGHDNLYWYRRVMGKEIKFLLHFVKESKQDESGMPNNRFLAERTGGTYSTLKVQPAELEDSGVYFCASSQLTGGYGYTFGSGTRLTVV.

This clone was counted only a few times. This chain connects TRBV9 to TRBJ1-4; a possible D gene is TRBD1 (5 bases). The CDR3 sequence is 14 residues long. Germline lookup yields CDR1 SGDLS and CDR2 YYNGEE. Trimming removed 1 base at V and 4 bases at J, with 8 bases between. The CDR3, as DNA: TGTGCCAGCAGCGTACGACAGAGTAATGAAAAACTGTTTTTT. This gives the protein CASSVRQSNEKLFF.

This clone came up once. This chain links TRBV4-1 with TRBJ1-5; 8 nucleotides agree with TRBD1. This CDR3 is built from 18 residues. Unmatched junction bases numbered 8, after V lost 1 base and J lost 0 bases. CDR1 MGHRA and CDR2 YSYEKL come from the germline V gene. The CDR3 is CASSQGRRGPHSNQPQHF. CDR3 bases: TGCGCCAGCAGCCAAGGGCGCAGGGGGCCGCATAGCAATCAGCCCCAGCATTTT.

The CDR3 region is CASSIGQLNTEAFF. CDR3 bases: TGTGCCAGTAGTATCGGACAGTTGAACACTGAAGCTTTCTTT. This rearrangement joins TRBV19 to TRBJ1-1; a possible D gene is TRBD1 (6 bases). This CDR3 spans 14 amino acids. Trimming left V 3 bases short and J 0 bases short, with 8 bases between. Germline lookup yields CDR1 LNHDA and CDR2 SQIVND (reference sequence). The whole variable domain, filled in from reference TRBV19 and TRBJ1-1, reads DGGITQSPKYLFRKEGQNVTLSCEQNLNHDAMYWYRQDPGQGLRLIYYSQIVNDFQKGDIAEGYSVSREKKESFPLTVTSAQKNPTAFYLCASSIGQLNTEAFFGQGTRLTVV.

This clone was seen a handful of times. This chain links TRBV28 with TRBJ1-5; TRBD1 might be the D (5 bases). CDR3 size: 12 residues. Trimming cost V 3 bases and J 7 bases, with 7 bases left between them. The germline V gene encodes CDR1 MDHEN and CDR2 SYDVKM. The CDR3 loop is CASSLQGQPQHF. CDR3 sequence (DNA): TGTGCCAGCAGTTTGCAGGGCCAGCCCCAGCATTTT.

The V call is TRBV19, the J call TRBJ1-2; D remains ambiguous. This CDR3 contains 14 residues. The V and J ends lost 6 bases and 0 bases respectively, with 11 bases between them. CDR1 is LNHDA and CDR2 is SQIVND in the germline V gene (reference sequence). In DNA form, the CDR3 reads TGTGCCAGTAGCCTCGGCGATACTAACTATGGCTACACCTTC. Its protein product is CASSLGDTNYGYTF.

Only one count was recorded for this clone. The chain recombines TRBV5-6 with TRBJ2-7; D remains unclear. CDR1 SGHDT and CDR2 YYEEEE come from the germline V gene. This CDR3 has 15 residues. Trimming took 0 bases from V and 0 from J, leaving 10 bases between them. The chain's CDR3 is CASSLAPGTSYEQYF. The CDR3, as DNA: TGTGCCAGCAGCTTGGCGCCAGGAACCTCCTACGAGCAGTACTTC. Full variable domain (outside the CDR3, taken from reference TRBV5-6 and TRBJ2-7): DAGVTQSPTHLIKTRGQQVTLRCSPKSGHDTVSWYQQALGQGPQFIFQYYEEEERQRGNFPDRFSGHQFPNYSSELNVNALLLGDSALYLCASSLAPGTSYEQYFGPGTRLTVT.

The chain couples TRBV4-3 to TRBJ2-2; 8 bases map to TRBD2. CDR3 length: 17 residues. J was trimmed by 5 bases and V by 0 bases; bases with no gene match: 8. CDR1 is LGHNA and CDR2 is YSLEER in the germline V gene. This CDR3 reads CASSQDLAGRRTGELFF. CDR3 sequence (DNA): TGCGCCAGCAGCCAAGATCTAGCGGGCAGGAGAACCGGGGAGCTGTTTTTT.

This clone came up a few times. V usage is TRBV19 and J usage is TRBJ2-7; 7 bases map to TRBD1. The CDR3 is 12 amino acids. Trimming took 5 bases from V and 3 from J; bases not matched to a gene: 1. Germline loops: CDR1 LNHDA, CDR2 SQIVND (reference sequence). The CDR3 DNA follows: TGTGCCAGTAGTGCAGGGGGCTACGAGCAGTACTTC. Protein sequence: CASSAGGYEQYF. The entire variable domain, with the rest obtained from reference TRBV19 and TRBJ2-7, is as follows: DGGITQSPKYLFRKEGQNVTLSCEQNLNHDAMYWYRQDPGQGLRLIYYSQIVNDFQKGDIAEGYSVSREKKESFPLTVTSAQKNPTAFYLCASSAGGYEQYFGPGTRLTVT.

CDR3 sequence reads: CASGSGTRLLFF. The CDR3 DNA follows: TGTGCTAGTGGTTCCGGGACCCGGCTTCTGTTCTTC. The chain employs TRBV12-5 and TRBJ2-1; D tentatively reads TRBD1 or TRBD2 (5 bases each). The CDR3 runs to 12 residues. Germline lookup yields CDR1 LGHNT and CDR2 FRNRAP. Trimming removed 4 bases from V and 15 bases from J, with 16 bases in between.

CDR3 sequence: CASSWRQGGNGYTF. CDR3 DNA sequence: TGTGCCAGCAGCTGGAGACAGGGCGGAAATGGCTACACCTTC. The rearrangement uses TRBV27 and TRBJ1-2, with 7 bases identical to TRBD1. The CDR3 loop spans 14 amino acids. The V gene end was trimmed by 6 bases and the J gene end by 6 bases; junction bases not matched to a gene: 10. CDR1 is MNHEY, CDR2 SMNVEV, per germline (reference sequence).